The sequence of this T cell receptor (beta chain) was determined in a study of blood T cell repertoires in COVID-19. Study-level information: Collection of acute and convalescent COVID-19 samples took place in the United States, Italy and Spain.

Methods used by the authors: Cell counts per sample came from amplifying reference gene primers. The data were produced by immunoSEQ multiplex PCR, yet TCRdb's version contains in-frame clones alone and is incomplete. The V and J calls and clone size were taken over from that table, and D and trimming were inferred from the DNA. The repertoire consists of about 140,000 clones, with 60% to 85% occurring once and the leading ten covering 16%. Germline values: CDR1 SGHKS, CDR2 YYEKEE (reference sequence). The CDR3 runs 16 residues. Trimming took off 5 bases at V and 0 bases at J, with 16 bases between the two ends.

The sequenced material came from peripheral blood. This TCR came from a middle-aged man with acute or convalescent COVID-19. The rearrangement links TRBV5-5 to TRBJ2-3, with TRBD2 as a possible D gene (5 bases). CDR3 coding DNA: TGTGCCAGCAGTTCCTTTGGAGACTATAGCACAGATACGCAGTATTTT. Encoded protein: CASSSFGDYSTDTQYF. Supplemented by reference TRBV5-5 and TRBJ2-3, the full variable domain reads DAGVTQSPTHLIKTRGQQVTLRCSPISGHKSVSWYQQVLGQGPQFIFQYYEKEERGRGNFPDRFSARQFPNYSSELNVNALLLGDSALYLCASSSFGDYSTDTQYFGPGTRLTVL.